Following are 15 T cell receptor beta chains from one sample sequenced in a study of control samples from healthy donors and cancer patients. Assay: immunoSEQ multiplex PCR; the TCRdb copy retains only in-frame clones and omits some. This table has tens of thousands of clones, 88% appearing once. Input material: blood. These receptor sequences come from a woman between 70 and 85 years old in good health.

The genes are TRBV5-4 and TRBJ2-7; a weak D match, TRBD1 (5 bases). The CDR3 covers 16 residues. Germline loops: CDR1 SGHNT, CDR2 YYREEE (reference sequence). Trimming took 1 base from V and 3 from J, leaving 17 bases between them. The CDR3 reads CASSLRGAGILYEQYF. For the CDR3, the DNA is TGTGCCAGCAGCTTGCGTGGGGCAGGGATACTCTACGAGCAGTACTTC.

The V call is TRBV6-5, the J call TRBJ1-2; D not resolved. Trimming cost V 2 bases and J 8 bases, with 12 bases left between them. Germline V gene data show CDR1 as MNHEY and CDR2 as SVGAGI. The CDR3 totals 13 residues. This chain's CDR3 is CASSYGERGGYTF. CDR3 DNA: TGTGCCAGCAGTTACGGGGAAAGAGGGGGCTACACCTTC.

The rearrangement links TRBV7-9 to TRBJ1-2; D is unclear. Trimming pared 5 bases from V and 7 bases from J, leaving 17 bases between. Germline assignment: CDR1 SEHNR and CDR2 FQNEAQ (reference sequence). This CDR3 contains 14 residues. The CDR3 reads CASSGPTEGSGYTF. DNA for the CDR3: TGTGCCAGCAGCGGACCGACGGAAGGCTCTGGCTACACCTTC.

This chain connects TRBV6-2 or TRBV6-3 to TRBJ2-7, with D possibly matching TRBD2 (5 bases). CDR3 length equals 14 residues. V dropped 3 bases and J dropped 0 bases, with 9 bases sitting between them. CDR1 MNHEY and CDR2 SVGEGT come from the germline V gene. The DNA for the CDR3 is TGTGCCAGCAGTTATGTGGGAGTCTCCTACGAGCAGTACTTC. Residues: CASSYVGVSYEQYF.

This chain uses TRBV3-1 (or the pseudogene TRBV3-2) with TRBJ1-4; D gene unclear. CDR1 and CDR2 from the germline V gene are LGHDT and YNNKEL (reference sequence). This CDR3 has 14 residues. Trimming left V 1 base short and J 7 bases short, with 10 bases between. The DNA of the CDR3 is TGTGCCAGCAGCCAAGCGCGCGGGAGTGAAAAACTGTTTTTT. Translating gives CASSQARGSEKLFF.

This clone was counted only a few times. The V gene is TRBV5-4, the J gene TRBJ1-2; 7 bases are a match to TRBD1. The CDR3 runs 14 residues. In germline, CDR1 is SGHNT, CDR2 YYREEE (reference sequence). V dropped 5 bases and J dropped 0; count of bases not matched to a gene: 4. The CDR3 loop reads CASRETGTNYGYTF. The CDR3 nucleotides are TGTGCCAGCAGAGAGACAGGGACTAACTATGGCTACACCTTC.

This chain links TRBV4-2 with TRBJ1-5, with D unclear. V dropped 1 base and J dropped 0 bases, with 7 bases sitting between them. Germline CDR1 reads LGHNA; CDR2 reads YNFKEQ. The CDR3 is made up of 15 amino acids. This CDR3 reads CASSQGIDSNQPQHF. The CDR3 DNA reads as TGTGCCAGCAGCCAAGGTATAGATAGCAATCAGCCCCAGCATTTT.

The chain has TRBV7-9 and TRBJ1-1; D might be TRBD1 (5 bases). This CDR3 region has 15 residues. Trimming removed 6 bases from V and 2 bases from J, with 16 bases in between. Germline CDR1 is SEHNR and CDR2 is FQNEAQ (reference sequence). The CDR3 loop is CASSSGPISNTEAFF. The CDR3 nucleotides are TGTGCCAGCAGTTCGGGACCTATTAGCAACACTGAAGCTTTCTTT.

This chain joins TRBV20-1 and TRBJ2-1, with 13 positions matching TRBD2. The CDR3 sequence is 16 residues long. CDR1 is DFQATT and CDR2 is SNEGSKA in the germline V gene (reference sequence). The V gene end was trimmed by 3 bases and the J gene end by 4 bases; junction bases not matched to a gene: 6. Written as DNA, the CDR3 is TGCAGTGCTAGTGGACTAGCGGGAGATGTGTACAATGAGCAGTTCTTC. This encodes CSASGLAGDVYNEQFF.

This clone occurred a few times. J is TRBJ2-1 and V is TRBV5-1; 14 bases fit TRBD2. Germline CDR1 SGHRS, CDR2 YFSETQ. The CDR3 sequence is 16 residues long. With V trimmed by 5 bases and J by 6 bases, 7 bases remained unmatched. The CDR3 region has the DNA TGCGCCAGCAGGACTAGCGGGGGGGCGTTGGGCAATGAGCAGTTCTTC. Encoded protein: CASRTSGGALGNEQFF. Variable domain in full (rest from reference TRBV5-1 and TRBJ2-1): KAGVTQTPRYLIKTRGQQVTLSCSPISGHRSVSWYQQTPGQGLQFLFEYFSETQRNKGNFPGRFSGRQFSNSRSEMNVSTLELGDSALYLCASRTSGGALGNEQFFGPGTRLTVL.

This chain uses TRBV20-1 with TRBJ2-7, with D unresolved. The CDR3 has 13 amino acids. Germline V gives CDR1 DFQATT, CDR2 SNEGSKA (reference sequence). Trimming took off 3 bases at V and 2 bases at J, with 11 bases between the two ends. The DNA for the CDR3 is TGCAGTGCTAGTTCCCCTGGGCCCTACGAGCAGTACTTC. Amino acids: CSASSPGPYEQYF.

The V call is TRBV11-3, the J call TRBJ1-1, with a tentative D call TRBD1 (5 bases). The V and J ends lost 2 bases and 6 bases respectively, with 13 bases between them. Germline V gene lookup returns CDR1 SGHNT and CDR2 YENEEA. The CDR3 length is 14 residues. This chain's CDR3 is CASSLSRQGPEAFF. CDR3 nucleotide sequence: TGTGCCAGCAGCTTATCGAGGCAGGGACCTGAAGCTTTCTTT.

The V gene is TRBV5-1, the J gene TRBJ2-1, with 9 bases matching TRBD2. The CDR3 spans 18 residues. Germline V gene sequence: CDR1 SGHRS, CDR2 YFSETQ. V was clipped by 0 bases and J by 9 bases; unmatched bases: 16. CDR3 sequence: CASSLAGTRGGAFSEQFF. CDR3 sequence (DNA): TGCGCCAGCAGCTTGGCTGGGACTCGCGGGGGGGCGTTTAGTGAGCAGTTCTTC.

This clone appeared a single time. V usage is TRBV7-8 and J usage is TRBJ1-5; D is undetermined. Trimming took 3 bases from V and 3 from J, leaving 15 bases between them. This CDR3 region has 16 residues. Germline-derived CDR1 and CDR2 are SGHVS and FQNEAQ. CDR3 region: CASSFLGSVANQPQHF. CDR3 bases: TGTGCCAGCAGCTTCCTCGGGAGCGTGGCCAATCAGCCCCAGCATTTT.

This chain links TRBV7-2 with TRBJ1-1; 8 bases align to TRBD1. V lost 6 bases and J lost 0; bases outside the gene matches: 6. Germline V CDR1 and CDR2: SGHTA, FQGNSA. The CDR3 contains 15 residues. In DNA form, the CDR3 reads TGTGCCAGCAGTCGGGACAGGTCTATGAACACTGAAGCTTTCTTT. Translation: CASSRDRSMNTEAFF.